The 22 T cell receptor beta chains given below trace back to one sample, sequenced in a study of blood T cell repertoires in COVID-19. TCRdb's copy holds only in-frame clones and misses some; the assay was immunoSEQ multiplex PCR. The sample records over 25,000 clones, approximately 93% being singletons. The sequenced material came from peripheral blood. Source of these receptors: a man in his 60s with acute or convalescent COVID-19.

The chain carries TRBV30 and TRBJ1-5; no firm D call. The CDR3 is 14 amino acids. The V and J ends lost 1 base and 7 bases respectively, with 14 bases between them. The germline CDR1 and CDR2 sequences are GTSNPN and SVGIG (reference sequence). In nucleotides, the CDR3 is TGTGCCTGGAGTGATCTTGGGCCCAGGCAGCCCCAGCATTTT. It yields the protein CAWSDLGPRQPQHF.

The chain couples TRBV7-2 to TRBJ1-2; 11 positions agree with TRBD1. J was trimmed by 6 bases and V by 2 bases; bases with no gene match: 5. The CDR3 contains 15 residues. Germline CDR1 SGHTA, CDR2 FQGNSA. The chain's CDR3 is CASSLYGQGAHGYTF. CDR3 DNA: TGTGCCAGCAGCTTATACGGACAGGGGGCCCATGGCTACACCTTC.

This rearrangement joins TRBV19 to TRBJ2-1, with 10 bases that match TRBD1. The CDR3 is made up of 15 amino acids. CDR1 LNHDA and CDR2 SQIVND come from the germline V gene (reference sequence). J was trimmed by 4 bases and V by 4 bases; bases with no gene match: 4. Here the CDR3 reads CASSTWTGGYNEQFF. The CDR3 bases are TGTGCCAGTAGTACCTGGACAGGGGGTTACAATGAGCAGTTCTTC.

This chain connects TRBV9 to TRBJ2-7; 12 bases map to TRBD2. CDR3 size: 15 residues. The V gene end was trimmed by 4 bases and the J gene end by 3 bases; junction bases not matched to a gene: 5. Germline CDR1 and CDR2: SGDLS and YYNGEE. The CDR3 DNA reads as TGTGCCAGCAGCCTGACTAGCGGGAGCCTCTACGAGCAGTACTTC. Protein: CASSLTSGSLYEQYF.

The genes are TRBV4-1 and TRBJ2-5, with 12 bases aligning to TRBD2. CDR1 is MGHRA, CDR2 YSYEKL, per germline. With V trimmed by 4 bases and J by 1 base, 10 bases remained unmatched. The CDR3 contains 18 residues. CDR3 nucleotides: TGCGCCAGCAGCCGACTAGCGGGAGTTGGCGTTGCCCAAGAGACCCAGTACTTC. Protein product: CASSRLAGVGVAQETQYF.

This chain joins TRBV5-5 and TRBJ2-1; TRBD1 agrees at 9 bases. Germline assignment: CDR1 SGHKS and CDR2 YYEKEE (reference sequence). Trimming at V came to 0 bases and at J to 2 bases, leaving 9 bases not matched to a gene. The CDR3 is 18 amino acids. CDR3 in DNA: TGTGCCAGCAGCTTGGCCCGGACCGGACAGGGGCCCTACAATGAGCAGTTCTTC. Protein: CASSLARTGQGPYNEQFF.

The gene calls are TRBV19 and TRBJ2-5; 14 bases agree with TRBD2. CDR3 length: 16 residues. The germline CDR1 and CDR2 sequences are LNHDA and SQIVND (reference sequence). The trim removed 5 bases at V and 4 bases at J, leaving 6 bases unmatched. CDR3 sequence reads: CASSPGGTSGRETQYF. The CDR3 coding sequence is TGTGCCAGTAGTCCGGGGGGGACTAGCGGGAGAGAGACCCAGTACTTC. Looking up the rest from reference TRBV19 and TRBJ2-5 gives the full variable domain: DGGITQSPKYLFRKEGQNVTLSCEQNLNHDAMYWYRQDPGQGLRLIYYSQIVNDFQKGDIAEGYSVSREKKESFPLTVTSAQKNPTAFYLCASSPGGTSGRETQYFGPGTRLLVL.

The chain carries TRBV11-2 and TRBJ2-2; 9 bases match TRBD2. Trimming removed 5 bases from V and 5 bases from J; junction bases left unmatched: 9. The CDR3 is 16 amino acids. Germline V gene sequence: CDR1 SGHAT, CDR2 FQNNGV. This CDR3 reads CASSPISGSRTGELFF. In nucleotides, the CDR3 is TGTGCCAGCAGCCCGATTAGCGGGAGTCGGACCGGGGAGCTGTTTTTT.

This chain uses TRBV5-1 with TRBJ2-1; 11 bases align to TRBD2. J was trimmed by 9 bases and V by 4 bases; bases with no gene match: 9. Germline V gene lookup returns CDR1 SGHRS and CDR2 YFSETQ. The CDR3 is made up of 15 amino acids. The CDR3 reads CASSKTGTSGGEQFF. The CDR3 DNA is TGCGCCAGCAGCAAAACCGGGACTAGCGGAGGTGAGCAGTTCTTC.

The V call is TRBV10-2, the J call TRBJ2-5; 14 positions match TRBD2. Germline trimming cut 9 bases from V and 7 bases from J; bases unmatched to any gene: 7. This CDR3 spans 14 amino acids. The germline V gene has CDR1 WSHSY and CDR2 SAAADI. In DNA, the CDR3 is TGCGCCAGTTTGCCGGGACTAGCGGGGGCGACCCAGTACTTC. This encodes CASLPGLAGATQYF.

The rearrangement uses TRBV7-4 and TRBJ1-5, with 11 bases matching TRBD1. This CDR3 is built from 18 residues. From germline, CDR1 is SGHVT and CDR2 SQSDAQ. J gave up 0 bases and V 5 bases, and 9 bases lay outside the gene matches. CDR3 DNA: TGTGCCAGCAGCCCGTGTCCCGGGACAGGGGGTAGCAATCAGCCCCAGCATTTT. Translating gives CASSPCPGTGGSNQPQHF.

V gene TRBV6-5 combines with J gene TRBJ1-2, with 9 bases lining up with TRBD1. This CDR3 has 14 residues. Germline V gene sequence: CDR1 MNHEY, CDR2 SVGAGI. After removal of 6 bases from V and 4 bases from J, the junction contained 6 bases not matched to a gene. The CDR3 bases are TGTGCCAGCAGGCCCCAGGGACAGGGCTATGGCTACACCTTC. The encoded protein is CASRPQGQGYGYTF.

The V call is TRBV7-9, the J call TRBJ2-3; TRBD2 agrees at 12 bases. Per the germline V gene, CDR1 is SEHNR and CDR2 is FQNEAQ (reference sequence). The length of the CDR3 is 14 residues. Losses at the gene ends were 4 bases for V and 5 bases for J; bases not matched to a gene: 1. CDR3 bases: TGTGCCAGCAGCTCGGGACTAGCGGGAGATACGCAGTATTTT. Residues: CASSSGLAGDTQYF.

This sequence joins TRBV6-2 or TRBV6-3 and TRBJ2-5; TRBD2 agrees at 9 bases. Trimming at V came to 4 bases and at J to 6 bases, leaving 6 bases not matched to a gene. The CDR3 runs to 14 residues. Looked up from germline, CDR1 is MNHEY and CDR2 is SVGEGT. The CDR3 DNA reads TGTGCCAGCAGTTCTATAGCGGGAGCGAAGACCCAGTACTTC. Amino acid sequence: CASSSIAGAKTQYF.

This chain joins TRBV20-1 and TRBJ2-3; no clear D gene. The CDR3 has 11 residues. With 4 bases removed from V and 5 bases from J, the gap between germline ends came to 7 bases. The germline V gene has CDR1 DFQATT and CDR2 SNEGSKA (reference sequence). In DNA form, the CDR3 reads TGCAGTGCTACACTCGGAGATACGCAGTATTTT. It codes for CSATLGDTQYF.

The CDR3 here is CASNGGISNQPQHF. The CDR3, as DNA: TGTGCCAGTAACGGCGGGATCAGCAATCAGCCCCAGCATTTT. The chain joins TRBV19 to TRBJ1-5; D gene unclear. The CDR3 runs to 14 residues. Trimming cost V 7 bases and J 1 base, with 11 bases left between them. The germline V gene encodes CDR1 LNHDA and CDR2 SQIVND (reference sequence).

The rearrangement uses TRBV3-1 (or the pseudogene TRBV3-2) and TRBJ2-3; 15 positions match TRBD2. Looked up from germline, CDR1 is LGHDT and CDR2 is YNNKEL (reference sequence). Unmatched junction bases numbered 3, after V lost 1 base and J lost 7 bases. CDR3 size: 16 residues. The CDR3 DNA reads TGTGCCAGCAGCCAAGGGACTAGCGGGAGGGTAAATACGCAGTATTTT. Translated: CASSQGTSGRVNTQYF.

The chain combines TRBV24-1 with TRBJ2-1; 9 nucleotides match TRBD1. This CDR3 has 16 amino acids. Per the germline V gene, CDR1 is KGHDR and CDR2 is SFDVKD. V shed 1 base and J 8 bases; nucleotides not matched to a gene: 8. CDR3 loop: CATSDFLGTGYDEQFF. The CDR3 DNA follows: TGTGCCACCAGTGATTTTCTTGGGACAGGGTACGATGAGCAGTTCTTC.

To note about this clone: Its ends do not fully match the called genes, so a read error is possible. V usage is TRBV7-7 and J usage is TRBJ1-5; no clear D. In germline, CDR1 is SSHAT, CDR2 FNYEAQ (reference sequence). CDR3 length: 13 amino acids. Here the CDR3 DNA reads TGTGCTAGCAGCTTAGCCGTCAATCAGCCCCAGCATTTT. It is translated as CASSLAVNQPQHF.

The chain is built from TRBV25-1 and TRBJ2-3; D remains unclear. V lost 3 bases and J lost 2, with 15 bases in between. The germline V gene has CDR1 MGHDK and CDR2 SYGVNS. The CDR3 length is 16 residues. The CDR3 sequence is CASSEGLSVYTDTQYF. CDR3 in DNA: TGTGCCAGCAGTGAGGGCCTTTCGGTTTACACAGATACGCAGTATTTT.

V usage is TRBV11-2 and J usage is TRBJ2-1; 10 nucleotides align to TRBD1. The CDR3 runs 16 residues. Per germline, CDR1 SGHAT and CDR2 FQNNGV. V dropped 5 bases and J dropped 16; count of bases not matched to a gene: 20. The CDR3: CASSHPGTGETRGRFF. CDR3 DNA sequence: TGTGCCAGCAGCCATCCCGGGACAGGGGAAACCCGGGGGCGATTCTTC.

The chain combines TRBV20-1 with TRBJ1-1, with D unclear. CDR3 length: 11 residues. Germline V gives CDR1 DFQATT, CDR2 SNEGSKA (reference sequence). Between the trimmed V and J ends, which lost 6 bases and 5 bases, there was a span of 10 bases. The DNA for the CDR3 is TGCAGTGCCCGAAGCGGGACTGAAGCTTTCTTT. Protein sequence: CSARSGTEAFF.